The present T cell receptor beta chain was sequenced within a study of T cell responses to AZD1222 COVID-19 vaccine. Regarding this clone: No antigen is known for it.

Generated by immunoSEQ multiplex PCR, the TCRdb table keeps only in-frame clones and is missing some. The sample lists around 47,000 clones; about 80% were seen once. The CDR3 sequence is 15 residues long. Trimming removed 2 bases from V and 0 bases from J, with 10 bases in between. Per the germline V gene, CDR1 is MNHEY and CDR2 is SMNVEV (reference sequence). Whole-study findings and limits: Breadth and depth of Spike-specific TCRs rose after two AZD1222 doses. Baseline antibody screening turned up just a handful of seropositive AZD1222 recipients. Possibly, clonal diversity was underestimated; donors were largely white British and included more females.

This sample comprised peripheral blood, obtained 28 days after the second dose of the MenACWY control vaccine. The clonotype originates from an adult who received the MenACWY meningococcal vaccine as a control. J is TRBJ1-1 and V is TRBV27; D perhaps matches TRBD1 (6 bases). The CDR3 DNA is TGTGCCAGCAGTTTAGGGACATCGATGAACACTGAAGCTTTCTTT. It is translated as CASSLGTSMNTEAFF.